This T cell receptor (beta chain) was retrieved from a study of PD-1 blockade in classical Hodgkin lymphoma. Germline V gene lookup returns CDR1 LNHDA and CDR2 SQIVND (reference sequence). The CDR3 totals 15 residues. Trimming left V 3 bases short and J 2 bases short, with 14 bases between. Each of the patients experienced relapse following autologous stem cell transplantation, and their brentuximab vedotin exposure differed. Best responses fell into complete response, partial response or progressive disease. Sequenced by immunoSEQ multiplex PCR; TCRdb stores in-frame clones only, minus some. The repertoire includes some 40,000 clones, about 70% of them detected once, and around 14% sits in the top ten.

The rearrangement joins TRBV19 to TRBJ2-7; a weak D match, TRBD1 (5 bases). This TCR was sampled from a human donor with classical Hodgkin lymphoma. The source was peripheral blood mononuclear cells (PBMCs), collected before the second cycle of nivolumab. CDR3 coding DNA: TGTGCCAGTAGTATCGAGACAGACCTCGCCTACGAGCAGTACTTC. Its protein product is CASSIETDLAYEQYF.